Presented here are 18 T cell receptor beta chains from one specimen sequenced in a study of blood T cell repertoires in COVID-19. Repertoires were generated with immunoSEQ multiplex PCR, while TCRdb's copy carries only in-frame clones and drops some. The sample yields about 380,000 clones, 90% seen once. Sequenced material: peripheral blood. These receptors were collected from a man aged 18 to 29 with active or convalescent COVID-19.

The V call is TRBV19, the J call TRBJ1-1; possibly TRBD1 for D (5 bases). The V end lost 4 bases, the J end lost 1 base, and 16 bases lay between the germline ends. The CDR3 runs to 16 residues. The germline V gene has CDR1 LNHDA and CDR2 SQIVND (reference sequence). The chain's CDR3 is CASSTLNGQGNTEAFF. The CDR3 DNA reads as TGTGCCAGTAGTACATTAAACGGGCAGGGGAACACTGAAGCTTTCTTT.

The chain couples TRBV2 to TRBJ1-5; D possibly corresponds to TRBD1 (5 bases). CDR3 length equals 15 residues. The V and J ends lost 4 bases and 6 bases respectively, with 16 bases between them. In germline, CDR1 is SNHLY, CDR2 FYNNEI. CDR3 sequence: CASSGGQGYGQPQHF. The CDR3 region has the DNA TGTGCCAGCAGTGGGGGCCAGGGTTACGGTCAGCCCCAGCATTTT.

The chain links TRBV4-3 to TRBJ1-5; D uncertain. Trimming removed 0 bases from V and 5 bases from J, with 11 bases in between. The CDR3 runs 15 residues. Germline CDR1 is LGHNA and CDR2 is YSLEER. The CDR3 here is CASSQDLFGHQPQHF. The CDR3 DNA sequence: TGCGCCAGCAGCCAAGATTTATTTGGCCATCAGCCCCAGCATTTT.

The CDR3 protein is CASSQTGGYEQYF. The CDR3 region has the DNA TGTGCCAGCAGTCAGACAGGGGGATACGAGCAGTACTTC. The chain links TRBV12-3 or TRBV12-4 to TRBJ2-7, with TRBD1 matching over 9 bases. J lost 4 bases, V lost 5 bases, and 3 bases had no gene match. This CDR3 is built from 13 residues.

The chain is built from TRBV5-6 and TRBJ2-5, with D possibly being TRBD1 (6 bases). Germline loops: CDR1 SGHDT, CDR2 YYEEEE. The CDR3 loop spans 12 amino acids. Trimming stripped 6 bases from V and 10 bases from J, with 16 bases between. This CDR3 is CASTRTESVQYF. In DNA, the CDR3 is TGTGCCAGCACTCGGACAGAGTCTGTCCAGTACTTC.

This clone has just a few counts. The chain is built from TRBV28 and TRBJ1-3; no reliable D call. Germline assignment: CDR1 MDHEN and CDR2 SYDVKM. The CDR3 runs to 12 residues. The V end was cut by 3 bases, the J end by 3 bases, with 3 bases between. This CDR3 is CASSLYGNTIYF. CDR3 in DNA: TGTGCCAGCAGTTTGTATGGAAACACCATATATTTT.

This clone was observed once. The rearrangement uses TRBV19 and TRBJ1-5, with 12 bases identical to TRBD1. The germline CDR1 and CDR2 sequences are LNHDA and SQIVND (reference sequence). Trimming removed 4 bases from V and 7 bases from J; junction bases left unmatched: 5. This CDR3 has 15 residues. The CDR3 sequence: CASSTRDRGRQPQHF. The CDR3, as DNA: TGTGCCAGTAGTACAAGGGACAGGGGGCGACAGCCCCAGCATTTT.

This rearrangement joins TRBV6-5 to TRBJ1-2; 7 bases agree with TRBD1. The CDR3 is 14 amino acids. CDR1 is MNHEY, CDR2 SVGAGI, per germline. The ends lost 5 bases at V and 2 bases at J; junction bases unmatched: 5. CDR3 loop: CASSLRDSNYGYTF. Here the CDR3 DNA reads TGTGCCAGCAGTCTCCGGGACAGCAACTATGGCTACACCTTC.

This clone was observed once. For the CDR3, the DNA is TGTGCCAGCAGCTTAGTCAGGGTAACCAATTCACCCCTCCACTTT. Amino acids: CASSLVRVTNSPLHF. The gene calls are TRBV7-2 and TRBJ1-6; the D gene is possibly TRBD1 (5 bases). Germline V gene lookup returns CDR1 SGHTA and CDR2 FQGNSA. This CDR3 is 15 amino acids long. Trimming left V 1 base short and J 7 bases short, with 11 bases between.

This clone has more than one count but fewer than ten. The chain combines TRBV7-2 with TRBJ2-7; a weak D match, TRBD2 (6 bases). The CDR3 is 15 amino acids. Germline lookup yields CDR1 SGHTA and CDR2 FQGNSA. Trimming left V 4 bases short and J 7 bases short, with 20 bases between. The DNA of the CDR3 is TGTGCCAGCAGCTCGCGAGCTTCTAGCGCGGCTGAGCAGTACTTC. It specifies CASSSRASSAAEQYF.

This rearrangement joins TRBV6-5 to TRBJ2-3, with 8 positions matching TRBD2. This CDR3 is built from 15 residues. The V segment lost 7 bases and the J segment 8 bases; nucleotides outside the gene matches: 14. CDR1 and CDR2 (germline): MNHEY, SVGAGI. Here the CDR3 reads CASNLLADRVGTQYF. DNA for the CDR3: TGTGCCAGCAATTTACTAGCGGACCGGGTGGGTACGCAGTATTTT.

In DNA, the CDR3 is TGTGCCAGCAGTACCTTACAGGGTACGACTTTCTTT. Translated: CASSTLQGTTFF. The chain joins TRBV28 to TRBJ1-1; a possible D gene is TRBD1 (6 bases). The CDR3 extends over 12 amino acids. Germline loops: CDR1 MDHEN, CDR2 SYDVKM. V was shortened by 5 bases and J by 12 bases, with 16 bases between the two germline ends.

The CDR3 sequence is CASQLPGGPNQPQHF. CDR3 bases: TGTGCCAGTCAACTTCCCGGGGGGCCGAATCAGCCCCAGCATTTT. The chain links TRBV28 to TRBJ1-5; a weak D match, TRBD1 (6 bases). Germline CDR1 MDHEN, CDR2 SYDVKM. This CDR3 has 15 amino acids. The V end was cut by 9 bases, the J end by 4 bases, with 19 bases between. Variable domain in full (rest from reference TRBV28 and TRBJ1-5): DVKVTQSSRYLVKRTGEKVFLECVQDMDHENMFWYRQDPGLGLRLIYFSYDVKMKEKGDIPEGYSVSREKKERFSLILESASTNQTSMYLCASQLPGGPNQPQHFGDGTRLSIL.

This clone showed up many times. The sample carries other DNA sequences with the same CDR3. This sequence joins TRBV5-1 and TRBJ2-1; TRBD2 matches at 11 bases. The V segment lost 5 bases and the J segment 4 bases; nucleotides outside the gene matches: 5. Germline assignment: CDR1 SGHRS and CDR2 YFSETQ. The CDR3 length is 15 residues. The CDR3 region has the DNA TGCGCCAGCAGTTCCGGGACTAGCGGTTACAATGAGCAGTTCTTC. Its protein product is CASSSGTSGYNEQFF.

This CDR3 reads CASRAPSAFNEQFF. In DNA, the CDR3 is TGTGCCAGCAGGGCACCTTCAGCGTTCAATGAGCAGTTCTTC. The V and J genes are TRBV5-6 and TRBJ2-1; D is ambiguous. CDR3 length equals 14 residues. Germline V gene sequence: CDR1 SGHDT, CDR2 YYEEEE. The V gene lost 5 bases and the J gene lost 6 bases, with 15 bases spanning the gap.

The chain has TRBV2 and TRBJ1-2; D may be TRBD1 (6 bases). The CDR3 is 13 amino acids. Germline V gene sequence: CDR1 SNHLY, CDR2 FYNNEI. V was shortened by 4 bases and J by 2 bases, with 8 bases between the two germline ends. In nucleotides, the CDR3 is TGTGCCAGCAGTGGGACAGAAAACTATGGCTACACCTTC. Its protein product is CASSGTENYGYTF.

This sequence joins TRBV4-2 and TRBJ2-2; 14 bases agree with TRBD2. From germline, CDR1 is LGHNA and CDR2 YNFKEQ. This CDR3 is built from 19 residues. V was clipped by 4 bases and J by 5 bases; unmatched bases: 12. The CDR3, as DNA: TGTGCCAGCAGCCCCCGACTAGCGGGAGGGCCGGGGGGGACCGGGGAGCTGTTTTTT. It is translated as CASSPRLAGGPGGTGELFF.

The chain uses TRBV7-2 and TRBJ2-7; 12 bases agree with TRBD2. The trim removed 3 bases at V and 1 base at J, leaving 10 bases unmatched. The CDR3 is 18 amino acids. Germline-derived CDR1 and CDR2 are SGHTA and FQGNSA. CDR3 sequence reads: CASSFLTSGSSRSYEQYF. The CDR3 bases are TGTGCCAGCAGCTTCCTGACTAGCGGGAGTTCCCGATCCTACGAGCAGTACTTC. Using reference TRBV7-2 and TRBJ2-7 for the parts outside the CDR3, the full variable domain is GAGVSQSPSNKVTEKGKDVELRCDPISGHTALYWYRQSLGQGLEFLIYFQGNSAPDKSGLPSDRFSAERTGGSVSTLTIQRTQQEDSAVYLCASSFLTSGSSRSYEQYFGPGTRLTVT.